A single sample is the source of the 26 T cell receptor beta chains below, sequenced in a study of cytomegalovirus exposure and HLA in healthy donors. The primer mix had 60 Vbeta and 13 Jbeta primers. Sequenced by immunoSEQ multiplex PCR; TCRdb stores in-frame clones only, minus some. Here the sample spans about 130,000 clones, roughly a tenth being singletons. The sequencing sample was made of PBMCs. All receptors derive from a woman in her late teens or twenties in good health and CMV-seropositive.

This CDR3 is CSVPKGQYEQYF. In DNA form, the CDR3 reads TGCAGCGTACCAAAGGGGCAATACGAGCAGTACTTC. The chain links TRBV29-1 to TRBJ2-7, with D perhaps TRBD1 (5 bases). Trimming stripped 6 bases from V and 4 bases from J, with 13 bases between. Germline lookup yields CDR1 SQVTM and CDR2 ANQGSEA. The CDR3 is 12 amino acids.

The chain employs TRBV28 and TRBJ1-1; maybe TRBD1 (6 bases). Germline CDR1 is MDHEN and CDR2 is SYDVKM. V was shortened by 9 bases and J by 9 bases, with 20 bases between the two germline ends. The CDR3 is made up of 13 amino acids. CDR3 loop: CASGWETGGKAFF. CDR3 coding DNA: TGTGCCAGTGGTTGGGAGACAGGAGGAAAAGCTTTCTTT.

V gene TRBV25-1 combines with J gene TRBJ1-4; D is unclear. V was pared by 4 bases and J by 5 bases, with 14 bases between. This CDR3 has 15 amino acids. Germline V lookup: CDR1 MGHDK, CDR2 SYGVNS. The CDR3 DNA sequence: TGTGCCAGCAGTGTGGCTCGATGGGAGAATGAAAAACTGTTTTTT. Its translation is CASSVARWENEKLFF.

This clone has just a few counts. The chain links TRBV10-3 to TRBJ1-2; 7 nucleotides align to TRBD1. The CDR3 consists of 12 residues. The J segment lost 8 bases and the V segment lost 3 bases, leaving 3 bases of the junction unmatched. Germline V gives CDR1 ENHRY, CDR2 SYGVKD. CDR3 DNA: TGTGCCATCAGTGATACAGGGGAAGGCTACACCTTC. Amino acid sequence: CAISDTGEGYTF.

There are a few counts of this clone. The chain employs TRBV28 and TRBJ1-2; the match to TRBD1 covers 7 bases. This CDR3 spans 14 amino acids. J was trimmed by 6 bases and V by 10 bases; bases with no gene match: 14. CDR1 is MDHEN, CDR2 SYDVKM, per germline. CDR3 DNA: TGTGCCACGGGAGAGAACGCAGGGGGTAATGGCTACACCTTC. It specifies CATGENAGGNGYTF.

The rearrangement joins TRBV6-1 to TRBJ2-2, with 7 bases that match TRBD1. This CDR3 has 15 amino acids. Germline assignment: CDR1 MNHNS and CDR2 SASEGT. The V gene end was trimmed by 0 bases and the J gene end by 3 bases; junction bases not matched to a gene: 1. The CDR3 DNA reads as TGTGCCAGCAGTGAAGCTACAGGGGACACCGGGGAGCTGTTTTTT. Protein sequence: CASSEATGDTGELFF.

The rearrangement joins TRBV11-2 to TRBJ1-1; no clear D. There are 14 residues in the CDR3. The germline V gene encodes CDR1 SGHAT and CDR2 FQNNGV. V was shortened by 1 base and J by 7 bases, with 13 bases between the two germline ends. The CDR3 sequence is CASSLVPGYGEAFF. The CDR3 bases are TGTGCCAGCAGCTTAGTCCCAGGCTATGGTGAAGCTTTCTTT.

V usage is TRBV9 and J usage is TRBJ1-1; no reliable D call. The CDR3 is 16 amino acids. Per germline, CDR1 SGDLS and CDR2 YYNGEE. Between the trimmed V and J ends, which lost 4 bases and 0 bases, there was a span of 16 bases. The CDR3 nucleotides are TGTGCCAGCAGCCCCCCTGGCGCAGGTATGAACACTGAAGCTTTCTTT. Residues: CASSPPGAGMNTEAFF.

The chain couples TRBV4-1 to TRBJ1-2; tentatively, D is TRBD1 (5 bases). The germline V gene has CDR1 MGHRA and CDR2 YSYEKL. This CDR3 contains 16 residues. The ends were cut back, 0 bases at V and 7 bases at J, with 18 bases in the middle. The CDR3 spells CASSQDLGPGPRGYTF. The CDR3 nucleotides are TGCGCCAGCAGCCAAGACCTCGGTCCAGGGCCACGTGGCTACACCTTC.

This clone was observed a handful of times. This chain uses TRBV9 with TRBJ2-1; D not resolved. CDR3 length: 16 residues. CDR1 is SGDLS, CDR2 YYNGEE, per germline. V lost 0 bases and J lost 0, with 10 bases in between. Here the CDR3 reads CASSVGWQVSYNEQFF. DNA of the CDR3: TGTGCCAGCAGCGTAGGGTGGCAGGTCTCCTACAATGAGCAGTTCTTC.

The J gene is TRBJ2-5, the V gene TRBV19; 7 bases match TRBD2. The last part of the DNA fits TRBJ2-7 better; the J call may be wrong. This CDR3 has 15 residues. Germline assignment: CDR1 LNHDA and CDR2 SQIVND (reference sequence). The CDR3 loop reads CASSIGGSGVYEQYF. The CDR3 DNA sequence: TGTGCCAGTAGTATCGGCGGGAGCGGTGTCTACGAGCAGTACTTC.

The gene calls are TRBV7-8 and TRBJ2-1, with 8 bases lining up with TRBD2. The CDR3 loop spans 18 amino acids. CDR1 and CDR2 from the germline V gene are SGHVS and FQNEAQ. V dropped 0 bases and J dropped 5; count of bases not matched to a gene: 12. Written as DNA, the CDR3 is TGTGCCAGCAGCTTAGCGGTTTCAGCGGGAGTGTATCACAATGAGCAGTTCTTC. As protein: CASSLAVSAGVYHNEQFF.

This clone was recorded a few times. J is TRBJ1-5 and V is TRBV7-2; D is undetermined. This CDR3 has 15 amino acids. V lost 1 base to trimming and J lost 6 bases, with 13 bases between them. Germline V gene sequence: CDR1 SGHTA, CDR2 FQGNSA. DNA for the CDR3: TGTGCCAGCAGCTTAGGGGGAGTTGGGTCTCAGCCCCAGCATTTT. Protein product: CASSLGGVGSQPQHF. Full variable domain (outside the CDR3, taken from reference TRBV7-2 and TRBJ1-5): GAGVSQSPSNKVTEKGKDVELRCDPISGHTALYWYRQSLGQGLEFLIYFQGNSAPDKSGLPSDRFSAERTGGSVSTLTIQRTQQEDSAVYLCASSLGGVGSQPQHFGDGTRLSIL.

This chain links TRBV4-1 with TRBJ2-5; 9 bases align to TRBD2. Germline V lookup: CDR1 MGHRA, CDR2 YSYEKL. The CDR3 loop spans 18 amino acids. J gave up 4 bases and V 5 bases, and 17 bases lay outside the gene matches. The CDR3 DNA follows: TGCGCCAGCAGCGCGCCCTGGGGTAGCGGGAGAGGAGGAGAGACCCAGTACTTC. Its protein product is CASSAPWGSGRGGETQYF.

This clone was seen a few times. The chain joins TRBV28 to TRBJ2-7; D is perhaps TRBD1 (6 bases). Germline loops: CDR1 MDHEN, CDR2 SYDVKM. Trimming removed 3 bases at V and 5 bases at J, with 17 bases between. CDR3 length: 15 amino acids. The CDR3 nucleotides read TGTGCCAGCAGTTTCCGGGACATGGGCAGCGACGAGCAGTACTTC. Its protein is CASSFRDMGSDEQYF.

The rearrangement links TRBV12-5 to TRBJ1-1; the match to TRBD1 covers 7 bases. The germline CDR1 and CDR2 sequences are LGHNT and FRNRAP. This CDR3 region has 13 residues. The V gene end was trimmed by 6 bases and the J gene end by 1 base; junction bases not matched to a gene: 2. The CDR3 coding sequence is TGTGCTAGTGGAAGGACAGGGAACACTGAAGCTTTCTTT. This codes for CASGRTGNTEAFF.

This clone came up a few times. This chain uses TRBV6-1 with TRBJ1-2; D is possibly TRBD1 (6 bases). Trimming cost V 5 bases and J 4 bases, with 14 bases left between them. The CDR3 runs 14 residues. In germline, CDR1 is MNHNS, CDR2 SASEGT. The CDR3 nucleotides are TGTGCCAGCAGTAGGAGCAGGGGCCTCTATGGCTACACCTTC. Translating gives CASSRSRGLYGYTF.

The table lists this clone with a few counts. This chain connects TRBV21-1 to TRBJ2-7; the table names TRBD2, a call not compared with the DNA. TRBV21-1 is a recognized pseudogene. The CDR3 is made up of 15 amino acids. As DNA, the CDR3 is TGTGCCAGCAGCTCTTCCGGGACTATGCAAAGCGAGCAGTACTTC. Translating gives CASSSSGTMQSEQYF.

This clone appeared once. The chain employs TRBV21-1 and TRBJ2-3; the table's D gene call, TRBD2, was not cross checked with the DNA. TRBV21-1 is marked as a pseudogene. The CDR3 extends over 18 amino acids. CDR3 residues: CATPGGYVVQDNTDTQYF. CDR3 coding DNA: TGTGCCACCCCTGGGGGGTATGTCGTACAGGACAACACAGATACGCAGTATTTT.

The CDR3 sequence: CASSPKGAAGEGYTF. In nucleotides, the CDR3 is TGCGCCAGCAGCCCCAAGGGGGCTGCTGGGGAGGGCTACACCTTC. The chain has TRBV4-1 and TRBJ1-2, with 7 bases that match TRBD1. The CDR3 covers 15 residues. V dropped 4 bases and J dropped 8; count of bases not matched to a gene: 13. From germline, CDR1 is MGHRA and CDR2 YSYEKL.

This clone was counted a few times. This sequence joins TRBV6-5 and TRBJ2-7; 10 nucleotides agree with TRBD1. V shed 0 bases and J 3 bases; nucleotides not matched to a gene: 2. The CDR3 has 15 amino acids. CDR1 and CDR2 from the germline V gene are MNHEY and SVGAGI. Written as DNA, the CDR3 is TGTGCCAGCAGTTACTCTGGACAGGGGGGCTACGAGCAGTACTTC. Translating it yields CASSYSGQGGYEQYF.

J is TRBJ1-1 and V is TRBV27; D unclear. V was trimmed by 5 bases and J by 2 bases, leaving 12 bases between them. Germline CDR1 reads MNHEY; CDR2 reads SMNVEV (reference sequence). The CDR3 extends over 14 amino acids. The CDR3 here is CASSQNRENTEAFF. In nucleotides, the CDR3 is TGTGCCAGCAGTCAAAACCGAGAAAACACTGAAGCTTTCTTT.

The chain has TRBV6-1 and TRBJ1-1; no clear D gene. Germline V gene sequence: CDR1 MNHNS, CDR2 SASEGT. CDR3 length: 17 residues. Trimming stripped 1 base from V and 2 bases from J, with 17 bases between. The DNA of the CDR3 is TGTGCCAGCAGTGAAGAGTATATCCAGGCCAGTAACACTGAAGCTTTCTTT. It codes for CASSEEYIQASNTEAFF.

This chain joins TRBV4-1 and TRBJ2-7; no clear D. V dropped 0 bases and J dropped 4 bases, with 10 bases sitting between them. The CDR3 contains 14 residues. Germline V gene sequence: CDR1 MGHRA, CDR2 YSYEKL. CDR3 region: CASSQDFSSYEQYF. CDR3 coding DNA: TGCGCCAGCAGCCAAGATTTTAGCTCTTACGAGCAGTACTTC.

The gene calls are TRBV5-1 and TRBJ1-1; perhaps TRBD1 as D (6 bases). The CDR3 spans 16 residues. Trimming took off 0 bases at V and 0 bases at J, with 12 bases between the two ends. Germline V gene sequence: CDR1 SGHRS, CDR2 YFSETQ. This CDR3 reads CASSLGTAAMNTEAFF. The CDR3, as DNA: TGCGCCAGCAGCTTGGGGACAGCAGCAATGAACACTGAAGCTTTCTTT.

This clone was detected only a few times. This chain connects TRBV7-2 to TRBJ2-3; 8 nucleotides match TRBD2. Trimming took 5 bases from V and 5 from J; bases not matched to a gene: 6. The V gene's germline CDR1 is SGHTA and CDR2 FQGNSA. This CDR3 is built from 14 residues. Written as DNA, the CDR3 is TGTGCCAGCAGCCAGAGCGGGAGAGAAGATACGCAGTATTTT. Translation gives CASSQSGREDTQYF.